The clone carrying this T cell receptor beta chain was seen many times. What it binds is unknown. The source of the sample is a study of response to subunit inactivated influenza vaccine. The study's findings and limits: The study's authors posited that every seasonal influenza vaccination enlists few new T cells.

Each CDR3 protein is one row after TCRdb ran MiXCR on the RT-PCR reads. The sample has about 830,000 distinct CDR3 sequences, less than 20% seen once. There are 15 residues in the CDR3. Per germline, CDR1 SGHVS and CDR2 FNYEAQ. V dropped 1 base and J dropped 5; count of bases not matched to a gene: 3. This chain links TRBV7-6 with TRBJ2-1; 9 bases fit TRBD2. The sample here was PBMCs from blood, taken more than 4 days after vaccination. The clonotype originates from a man aged 45-65 years who received an inactivated influenza vaccine. CDR3 protein: CASSLVPSGNNEQFF. CDR3 nucleotide sequence: TGTGCCAGCAGCTTAGTGCCTAGCGGGAACAATGAGCAGTTCTTC.